These 32 T cell receptor beta chains were sequenced from one sample in a study of glioma-infiltrating T cells. Amplification of TCR alpha and beta CDR3 regions from RNA used iRepertoire nested multiplex PCR. TCRdb redid the calling of the multiplex PCR reads with MiXCR, one entry per CDR3 protein. This sample carries approximately 400,000 distinct CDR3 sequences, around 45% of them seen once, and the ten largest clones take about 12%. The source material was glioma tissue, nonneoplastic brain tissue, or PBMCs (not recorded which). These receptors were taken from a human donor with low-grade glioma or glioblastoma, undergoing nonglioma brain surgery, or in good health (not recorded which).

This clonotype was seen at least ten times. The gene calls are TRBV28 and TRBJ2-1; no reliable D call. Germline values: CDR1 MDHEN, CDR2 SYDVKM. This CDR3 is 15 amino acids long. Trimming took off 2 bases at V and 0 bases at J, with 8 bases between the two ends. The CDR3 spells CASSLRPSSYNEQFF. CDR3 nucleotides: TGTGCCAGCAGTTTAAGGCCAAGCTCCTACAATGAGCAGTTCTTC.

This clonotype was detected only a few times. V usage is TRBV28 and J usage is TRBJ2-4, with no clear D. V lost 3 bases to trimming and J lost 5 bases, with 14 bases between them. This CDR3 is 15 amino acids long. Germline V gene data show CDR1 as MDHEN and CDR2 as SYDVKM. CDR3 DNA: TGTGCCAGCAGTTTTTTTCCGCCTGGGGAAAACATTCAGTACTTC. Translated, it gives CASSFFPPGENIQYF. Drawing the rest from reference TRBV28 and TRBJ2-4, the complete variable domain is DVKVTQSSRYLVKRTGEKVFLECVQDMDHENMFWYRQDPGLGLRLIYFSYDVKMKEKGDIPEGYSVSREKKERFSLILESASTNQTSMYLCASSFFPPGENIQYFGAGTRLSVL.

This clonotype was seen a single time. This may come from a read error, since a much larger clone is one base off. The genes are TRBV6-6 and TRBJ2-7; maybe TRBD1 (6 bases). Germline CDR1 MNHNY, CDR2 SVGAGI (reference sequence). V shed 6 bases and J shed 6 bases, with 15 bases lying between them. This CDR3 spans 13 amino acids. For the CDR3, the DNA is TGTGCCAGCAGATCCCCAACGGACAGCGAGCAGTACTTC. Translated, it gives CASRSPTDSEQYF.

Of note for this clonotype: Given a much more abundant clone one base away, this may be a read error. The final CDR3 position lacks the conserved phenylalanine or tryptophan, pointing to a likely read error. The rearrangement uses TRBV15 and TRBJ2-7; possible D gene TRBD1, 6 bases. V was clipped by 0 bases and J by 10 bases, with 13 bases between them. The CDR3 runs 13 residues. Germline values: CDR1 LNHNV, CDR2 YYDKDF (reference sequence). In DNA form, the CDR3 reads TGTGCCACCAGCAGAGAACCAGGGGTAAGCCAGTACTTA. Its protein product is CATSREPGVSQYL.

This clonotype was seen a handful of times. The chain recombines TRBV27 with TRBJ2-1; 12 bases line up with TRBD2. This CDR3 has 18 residues. CDR1 and CDR2 (germline): MNHEY, SMNVEV (reference sequence). After removal of 6 bases from V and 4 bases from J, the junction contained 13 bases not matched to a gene. The CDR3 is CASSPRGTSGLQYNEQFF. CDR3 sequence (DNA): TGTGCCAGCAGCCCAAGGGGGACTAGCGGGCTCCAGTACAATGAGCAGTTCTTC.

This chain links TRBV7-3 with TRBJ2-3; weak D call: TRBD1 (6 bases). In germline, CDR1 is SGHTA, CDR2 FQGTGA. The CDR3 loop spans 13 amino acids. The V gene lost 3 bases and the J gene lost 13 bases, with 17 bases spanning the gap. The CDR3 here is CASSLSPTGTKYF. For the CDR3, the DNA is TGTGCCAGCAGCTTGTCCCCAACCGGGACAAAGTATTTT.

This clonotype appeared a few times. This chain joins TRBV20-1 and TRBJ2-1, with 10 bases identical to TRBD2. The germline V gene has CDR1 DFQATT and CDR2 SNEGSKA (reference sequence). The CDR3 has 15 residues. V lost 4 bases, J lost 7 bases, and 10 bases stayed unmatched. The CDR3 reads CSATRAGGPWNEQFF. CDR3 in DNA: TGCAGTGCTACCCGAGCGGGAGGGCCTTGGAATGAGCAGTTCTTC.

This clonotype was observed a few times. V and J are TRBV20-1 and TRBJ1-3; maybe TRBD1 (5 bases). CDR3 length: 17 residues. V lost 2 bases, J lost 0 bases, and 17 bases lay in between. Germline-derived CDR1 and CDR2 are DFQATT and SNEGSKA (reference sequence). Written as DNA, the CDR3 is TGCAGTGCTAGATTACCGGGACGGATCCTCTCTGGAAACACCATATATTTT. Its translation is CSARLPGRILSGNTIYF.

This clonotype was counted a few times. The V and J genes are TRBV15 and TRBJ2-3; D is perhaps TRBD1 (6 bases). Germline CDR1 is LNHNV and CDR2 is YYDKDF (reference sequence). The V end was cut by 4 bases, the J end by 4 bases, with 15 bases between. This CDR3 region has 15 residues. CDR3 amino acids: CATSNYRALPDTQYF. CDR3 DNA: TGTGCCACCAGCAATTACAGGGCCCTCCCAGATACGCAGTATTTT.

Many counts were recorded for this clonotype. This sequence joins TRBV27 and TRBJ1-5, with 8 bases lining up with TRBD1. The J segment lost 9 bases and the V segment lost 6 bases, leaving 16 bases of the junction unmatched. From germline, CDR1 is MNHEY and CDR2 SMNVEV (reference sequence). The CDR3 has 16 residues. CDR3 in DNA: TGTGCCAGCAGCCCTCAACCACAGGGGGGATATGCGCCCCAGCATTTT. It is translated as CASSPQPQGGYAPQHF.

With regard to this clonotype: With a much larger clone just one base away, this may be a read error. V gene TRBV20-1 combines with J gene TRBJ2-1; the D call may be TRBD1 or TRBD2 (5 bases each). The V gene's germline CDR1 is DFQATT and CDR2 SNEGSKA (reference sequence). V was shortened by 1 base and J by 10 bases, with 17 bases between the two germline ends. This CDR3 region has 14 residues. The CDR3 is CSARGVARGYEQFF. CDR3 in DNA: TGCAGTGCTAGAGGGGTGGCCCGGGGCTACGAGCAGTTCTTC.

This clonotype was picked up many times. The chain joins TRBV28 to TRBJ1-5; 9 nucleotides match TRBD1. Looked up from germline, CDR1 is MDHEN and CDR2 is SYDVKM. The CDR3 contains 16 residues. The J segment lost 7 bases and the V segment lost 6 bases, leaving 13 bases of the junction unmatched. The CDR3 nucleotides are TGTGCCAGCAGCAGCCGGGACAGGGAGGTCGGCCAGCCCCAGCATTTT. This gives the protein CASSSRDREVGQPQHF.

The genes are TRBV27 and TRBJ2-3, with TRBD2 matching 9 bases. The length of the CDR3 is 17 residues. Germline CDR1 and CDR2: MNHEY and SMNVEV (reference sequence). The V gene end was trimmed by 5 bases and the J gene end by 9 bases; junction bases not matched to a gene: 18. The CDR3 DNA is TGTGCCAGCAGTCGCAGACCAAGACTAGCGGTCCCGTCGACGCAGTATTTT. Protein: CASSRRPRLAVPSTQYF.

The V call is TRBV19, the J call TRBJ1-1; perhaps TRBD1 as D (6 bases). This CDR3 has 14 residues. CDR1 and CDR2 (germline): LNHDA, SQIVND (reference sequence). Trimming left V 3 bases short and J 4 bases short, with 12 bases between. Here the CDR3 DNA reads TGTGCCAGTAGTATGGGGACAAGGGGCACTGAAGCTTTCTTT. It codes for CASSMGTRGTEAFF.

V is TRBV6-2 or TRBV6-3 and J is TRBJ1-1; 7 nucleotides match TRBD1. This CDR3 spans 15 amino acids. V gave up 2 bases and J gave up 5 bases; unmatched junction bases: 8. In germline, CDR1 is MNHEY, CDR2 SVGEGT. Here the CDR3 DNA reads TGTGCCAGCAGTTACCCGACAGGGAGAGGTACTGAAGCTTTCTTT. It encodes CASSYPTGRGTEAFF.

The sample holds a few counts of this clonotype. J is TRBJ2-7 and V is TRBV6-1; 10 nucleotides agree with TRBD1. The CDR3 runs 13 residues. Germline V CDR1 and CDR2: MNHNS, SASEGT. V gave up 6 bases and J gave up 6 bases; unmatched junction bases: 5. This CDR3 reads CASRAGDRGEQYF. The DNA for the CDR3 is TGTGCCAGCAGGGCCGGGGACAGGGGCGAGCAGTACTTC.

In the case of this clonotype: An end of the junction differs from the germline gene, which may be a read error. The chain employs TRBV6-1 and TRBJ1-6, with D possibly TRBD1 on 6 matching bases. The CDR3 has 16 amino acids. The germline V gene encodes CDR1 MNHNS and CDR2 SASEGT. The CDR3 DNA sequence: TGTGCCAACAGTTTCGACAGGCGCTCGTATAATTCACCCCTCCACTTT. Translating it yields CANSFDRRSYNSPLHF.

This chain joins TRBV5-4 and TRBJ2-1; either TRBD1 or TRBD2 may fit D (5 bases each). The CDR3 covers 13 residues. Deletions cut 4 bases from V and 8 bases from J, with 13 bases between. In germline, CDR1 is SGHNT, CDR2 YYREEE (reference sequence). The DNA of the CDR3 is TGTGCCAGCAGCGGTGAGGGGAAGGATGAGCAGTTCTTC. This gives the protein CASSGEGKDEQFF. The variable domain in full, with the rest retrieved from reference TRBV5-4 and TRBJ2-1, is ETGVTQSPTHLIKTRGQQVTLRCSSQSGHNTVSWYQQALGQGPQFIFQYYREEENGRGNFPPRFSGLQFPNYSSELNVNALELDDSALYLCASSGEGKDEQFFGPGTRLTVL.

This clonotype has ten or more counts. V is TRBV20-1 and J is TRBJ1-3; D not resolved. The CDR3 spans 15 residues. V lost 3 bases and J lost 0, with 12 bases in between. Per the germline V gene, CDR1 is DFQATT and CDR2 is SNEGSKA (reference sequence). The CDR3 DNA is TGCAGTGCTAGGCTTCCTGCAACCTCTGGAAACACCATATATTTT. Amino acids: CSARLPATSGNTIYF.

This clonotype came up many times. This chain joins TRBV27 and TRBJ2-7, with TRBD1 identical over 8 bases. CDR3 length equals 15 residues. CDR1 is MNHEY, CDR2 SMNVEV, per germline (reference sequence). Trimming at V came to 4 bases and at J to 0 bases, leaving 5 bases not matched to a gene. The CDR3 region has the DNA TGTGCCAGCAGTTACTCCGGGACAGGCTCCTACGAGCAGTACTTC. Its translation is CASSYSGTGSYEQYF.

For this clonotype: This could be a read error, since a much larger clone is one nucleotide away. This CDR3 is missing its conserved last phenylalanine or tryptophan, likely due to a read error. The J gene is TRBJ2-7, the V gene TRBV6-6, with D perhaps given as TRBD1 or TRBD2 (5 bases each). The CDR3 is made up of 17 amino acids. V dropped 0 bases and J dropped 2 bases, with 17 bases sitting between them. The germline gives CDR1 MNHNY, CDR2 SVGAGI (reference sequence). Here the CDR3 reads CASSYSGGQGITYEQYS. The CDR3 region has the DNA TGTGCCAGCAGTTACTCGGGCGGGCAGGGCATTACCTACGAGCAGTACTCC.

The chain has TRBV7-9 and TRBJ2-1; no clear D. V was cut by 3 bases and J by 8 bases, with 8 bases left in between. Per germline, CDR1 SEHNR and CDR2 FQNEAQ (reference sequence). This CDR3 spans 12 amino acids. The CDR3: CASSFFPDEQFF. CDR3 nucleotides: TGTGCCAGCAGCTTTTTCCCTGATGAGCAGTTCTTC.

The rearrangement joins TRBV29-1 to TRBJ2-6, with D hard to call. The CDR3 covers 13 residues. Germline values: CDR1 SQVTM, CDR2 ANQGSEA. With 4 bases removed from V and 0 bases from J, the gap between germline ends came to 4 bases. The CDR3 bases are TGCAGCGTTGCGGTCTCTGGGGCCAACGTCCTGACTTTC. This gives the protein CSVAVSGANVLTF. Together with reference TRBV29-1 and TRBJ2-6, the CDR3 gives the full variable domain: SAVISQKPSRDICQRGTSLTIQCQVDSQVTMMFWYRQQPGQSLTLIATANQGSEATYESGFVIDKFPISRPNLTFSTLTVSNMSPEDSSIYLCSVAVSGANVLTFGAGSRLTVL.

The table lists this clonotype with many counts. The V and J genes are TRBV15 and TRBJ1-1, with D unresolved. There are 15 residues in the CDR3. The germline V and J ends were trimmed by 0 bases and 1 base, with 9 bases remaining between them. Per germline, CDR1 LNHNV and CDR2 YYDKDF (reference sequence). CDR3 sequence (DNA): TGTGCCACCAGCAGAGATAGGACGGCGAACACTGAAGCTTTCTTT. Translated, it gives CATSRDRTANTEAFF.

The rearrangement joins TRBV5-4 to TRBJ2-5, with D unresolved. Trimming stripped 4 bases from V and 0 bases from J, with 10 bases between. Per the germline V gene, CDR1 is SGHNT and CDR2 is YYREEE (reference sequence). This CDR3 comprises 14 residues. The CDR3 DNA is TGTGCCAGCAGCCATGACATATACCAAGAGACCCAGTACTTC. This sequence encodes CASSHDIYQETQYF.

This clonotype was seen ten or more times. V is TRBV28 and J is TRBJ2-7, with TRBD1 matching 7 bases. This CDR3 has 18 residues. The trim removed 5 bases at V and 0 bases at J, leaving 16 bases unmatched. Germline CDR1 MDHEN, CDR2 SYDVKM. The CDR3 sequence: CASSATLPGTALSYEQYF. The CDR3 DNA is TGTGCCAGCAGTGCTACCTTGCCCGGGACAGCACTCTCCTACGAGCAGTACTTC.

This clonotype appeared a single time. This chain joins TRBV7-6 and TRBJ2-1; the D gene is possibly TRBD1 (6 bases). V dropped 0 bases and J dropped 10 bases, with 19 bases sitting between them. The germline gives CDR1 SGHVS, CDR2 FNYEAQ. This CDR3 is built from 16 residues. The CDR3 loop reads CASSLAPPGRGGEQFF. As DNA, the CDR3 is TGTGCCAGCAGCTTAGCACCCCCGGGCAGGGGCGGCGAGCAGTTCTTC. Full variable domain (missing parts from reference TRBV7-6 and TRBJ2-1): GAGVSQSPRYKVTKRGQDVALRCDPISGHVSLYWYRQALGQGPEFLTYFNYEAQQDKSGLPNDRFSAERPEGSISTLTIQRTEQRDSAMYRCASSLAPPGRGGEQFFGPGTRLTVL.

This clonotype has more than one count but fewer than ten. CDR3 bases: TGTGCCATCAGTGAGTGGACTAGCGGAACCTACGAGCAGTACTTC. Its translation is CAISEWTSGTYEQYF. The V gene is TRBV10-3, the J gene TRBJ2-7, with 10 bases lining up with TRBD2. V lost 1 base, J lost 2 bases, and 2 bases stayed unmatched. The germline CDR1 and CDR2 sequences are ENHRY and SYGVKD. The CDR3 is made up of 15 amino acids.

The chain uses TRBV24-1 and TRBJ1-2; no reliable D call. The CDR3 sequence is 12 residues long. Germline V gene sequence: CDR1 KGHDR, CDR2 SFDVKD. Trimming left V 3 bases short and J 5 bases short, with 6 bases between. The CDR3 sequence is CATSDPQYGYTF. The CDR3 bases are TGTGCCACCAGTGATCCCCAGTATGGCTACACCTTC.

This clonotype has a single count. This CDR3 is missing its conserved last phenylalanine or tryptophan, likely due to a read error. The chain joins TRBV20-1 to TRBJ2-5, with D perhaps TRBD2 (7 bases). V dropped 6 bases and J dropped 5 bases, with 16 bases sitting between them. CDR1 and CDR2 (germline): DFQATT, SNEGSKA (reference sequence). The CDR3 covers 13 residues. The CDR3 is CSAREQGGETQYL. CDR3 bases: TGCAGTGCCAGGGAACAGGGAGGGGAGACCCAGTACCTC.

In this sample, this clonotype turned up many times. The rearrangement links TRBV28 to TRBJ2-5, with unresolved D. In germline, CDR1 is MDHEN, CDR2 SYDVKM. The CDR3 is made up of 11 amino acids. The ends were cut back, 6 bases at V and 5 bases at J, with 7 bases in the middle. The CDR3 sequence: CASSLEETQYF. The CDR3 region has the DNA TGTGCCAGCAGCCTAGAGGAGACCCAGTACTTC.

The chain carries TRBV20-1 and TRBJ2-2, with a weak D call TRBD1 (6 bases). Germline V gene data show CDR1 as DFQATT and CDR2 as SNEGSKA (reference sequence). CDR3 size: 15 residues. V was cut by 3 bases and J by 4 bases, with 15 bases left in between. The CDR3 sequence is CSASRLGAGTGELFF. The CDR3 bases are TGCAGTGCTAGTCGGCTGGGGGCGGGCACCGGGGAGCTGTTTTTT.